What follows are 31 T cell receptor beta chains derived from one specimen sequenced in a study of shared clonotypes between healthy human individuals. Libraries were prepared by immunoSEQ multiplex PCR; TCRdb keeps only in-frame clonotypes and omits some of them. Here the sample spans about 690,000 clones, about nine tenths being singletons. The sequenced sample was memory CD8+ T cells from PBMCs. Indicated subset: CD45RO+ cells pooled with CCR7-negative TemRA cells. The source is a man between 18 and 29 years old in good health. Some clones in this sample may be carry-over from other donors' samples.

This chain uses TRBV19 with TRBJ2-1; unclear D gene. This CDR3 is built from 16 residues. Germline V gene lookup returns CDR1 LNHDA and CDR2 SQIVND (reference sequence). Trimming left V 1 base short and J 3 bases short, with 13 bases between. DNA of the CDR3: TGTGCCAGTAGTATAGTCGGCCTCACGAACTACAATGAGCAGTTCTTC. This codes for CASSIVGLTNYNEQFF.

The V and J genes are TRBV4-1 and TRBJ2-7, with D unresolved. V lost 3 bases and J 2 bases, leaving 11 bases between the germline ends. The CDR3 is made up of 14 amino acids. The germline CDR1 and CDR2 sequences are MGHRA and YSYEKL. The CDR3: CASSHAAETYEQYF. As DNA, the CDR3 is TGCGCCAGCAGCCACGCAGCAGAGACCTACGAGCAGTACTTC.

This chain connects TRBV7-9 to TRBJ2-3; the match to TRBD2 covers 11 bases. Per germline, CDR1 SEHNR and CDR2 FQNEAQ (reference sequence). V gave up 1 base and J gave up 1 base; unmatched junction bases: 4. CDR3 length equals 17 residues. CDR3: CASSLGVLAGGTDTQYF. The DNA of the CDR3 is TGTGCCAGCAGCTTAGGTGTACTAGCGGGAGGCACAGATACGCAGTATTTT.

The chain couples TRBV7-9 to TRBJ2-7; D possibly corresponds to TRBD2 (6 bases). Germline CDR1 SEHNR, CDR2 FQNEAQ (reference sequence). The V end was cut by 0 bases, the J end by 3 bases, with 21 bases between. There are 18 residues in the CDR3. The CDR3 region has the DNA TGTGCCAGCAGCTTAGCGCGGGGACCAATACCGAGTCGCTACGAGCAGTACTTC. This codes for CASSLARGPIPSRYEQYF. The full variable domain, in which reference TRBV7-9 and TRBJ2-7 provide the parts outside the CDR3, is DTGVSQNPRHKITKRGQNVTFRCDPISEHNRLYWYRQTLGQGPEFLTYFQNEAQLEKSRLLSDRFSAERPKGSFSTLEIQRTEQGDSAMYLCASSLARGPIPSRYEQYFGPGTRLTVT.

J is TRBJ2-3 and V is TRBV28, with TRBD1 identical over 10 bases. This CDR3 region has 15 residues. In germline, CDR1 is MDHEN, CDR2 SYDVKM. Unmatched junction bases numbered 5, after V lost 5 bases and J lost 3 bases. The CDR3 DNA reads TGTGCCAGCAGTGTGACAGGGGGCAGGACAGATACGCAGTATTTT. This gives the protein CASSVTGGRTDTQYF. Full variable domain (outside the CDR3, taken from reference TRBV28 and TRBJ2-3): DVKVTQSSRYLVKRTGEKVFLECVQDMDHENMFWYRQDPGLGLRLIYFSYDVKMKEKGDIPEGYSVSREKKERFSLILESASTNQTSMYLCASSVTGGRTDTQYFGPGTRLTVL.

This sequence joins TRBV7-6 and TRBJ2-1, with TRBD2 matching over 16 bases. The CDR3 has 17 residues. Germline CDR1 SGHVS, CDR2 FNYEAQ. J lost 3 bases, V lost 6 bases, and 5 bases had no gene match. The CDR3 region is CASRKGLAGGSYNEQFF. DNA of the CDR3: TGTGCCAGCAGGAAGGGACTAGCGGGAGGGAGCTACAATGAGCAGTTCTTC.

The CDR3 region is CASSYVAGTQETQYF. CDR3 bases: TGTGCCAGCAGTTACGTCGCAGGAACACAAGAGACCCAGTACTTC. This chain uses TRBV6-6 with TRBJ2-5; D remains ambiguous. Germline CDR1 is MNHNY and CDR2 is SVGAGI (reference sequence). The CDR3 has 15 residues. V dropped 2 bases and J dropped 2 bases, with 12 bases sitting between them.

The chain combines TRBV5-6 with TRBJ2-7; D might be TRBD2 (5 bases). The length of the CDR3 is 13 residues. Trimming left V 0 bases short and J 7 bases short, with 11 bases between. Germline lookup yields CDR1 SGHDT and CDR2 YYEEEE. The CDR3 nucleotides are TGTGCCAGCAGCTTGGGCGGGCCGGGGGAGCAGTACTTC. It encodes CASSLGGPGEQYF. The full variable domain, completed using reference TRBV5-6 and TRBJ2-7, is DAGVTQSPTHLIKTRGQQVTLRCSPKSGHDTVSWYQQALGQGPQFIFQYYEEEERQRGNFPDRFSGHQFPNYSSELNVNALLLGDSALYLCASSLGGPGEQYFGPGTRLTVT.

The CDR3 DNA is TGTGCCAGCAGCACCAGGGACAGGGTTGACAATGAGCAGTTCTTC. Its protein product is CASSTRDRVDNEQFF. This chain joins TRBV7-3 and TRBJ2-1; 9 positions match TRBD1. With 5 bases clipped from V and 5 bases from J, the junction kept 7 bases outside the gene matches. Germline CDR1 and CDR2: SGHTA and FQGTGA. The CDR3 totals 15 residues.

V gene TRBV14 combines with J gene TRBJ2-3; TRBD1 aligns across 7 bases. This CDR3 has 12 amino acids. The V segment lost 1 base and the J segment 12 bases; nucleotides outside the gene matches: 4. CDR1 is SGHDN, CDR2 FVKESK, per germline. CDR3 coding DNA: TGTGCCAGCAGCCAAGGGAGGACAGGCCAGTATTTT. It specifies CASSQGRTGQYF.

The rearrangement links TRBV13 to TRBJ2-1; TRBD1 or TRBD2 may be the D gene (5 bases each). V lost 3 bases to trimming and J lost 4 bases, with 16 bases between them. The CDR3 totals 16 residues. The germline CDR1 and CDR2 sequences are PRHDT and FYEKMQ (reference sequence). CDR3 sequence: CASSLDPPGQYNEQFF. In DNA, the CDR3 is TGTGCCAGCAGCTTGGACCCGCCGGGGCAGTACAATGAGCAGTTCTTC.

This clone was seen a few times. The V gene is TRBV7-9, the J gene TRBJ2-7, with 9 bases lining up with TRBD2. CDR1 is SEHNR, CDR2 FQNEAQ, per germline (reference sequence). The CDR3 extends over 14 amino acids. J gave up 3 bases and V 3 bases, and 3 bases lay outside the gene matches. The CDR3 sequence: CASSLDSGSYEQYF. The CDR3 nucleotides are TGTGCCAGCAGCTTGGATAGCGGGAGCTACGAGCAGTACTTC.

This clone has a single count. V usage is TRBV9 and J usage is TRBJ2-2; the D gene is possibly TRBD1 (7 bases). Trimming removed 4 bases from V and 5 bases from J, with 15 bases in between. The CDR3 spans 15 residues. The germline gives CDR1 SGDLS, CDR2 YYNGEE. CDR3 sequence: CASSPTPGGTGELFF. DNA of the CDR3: TGTGCCAGCAGCCCAACCCCAGGGGGGACCGGGGAGCTGTTTTTT. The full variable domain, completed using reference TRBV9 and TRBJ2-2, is DSGVTQTPKHLITATGQRVTLRCSPRSGDLSVYWYQQSLDQGLQFLIQYYNGEERAKGNILERFSAQQFPDLHSELNLSSLELGDSALYFCASSPTPGGTGELFFGEGSRLTVL.

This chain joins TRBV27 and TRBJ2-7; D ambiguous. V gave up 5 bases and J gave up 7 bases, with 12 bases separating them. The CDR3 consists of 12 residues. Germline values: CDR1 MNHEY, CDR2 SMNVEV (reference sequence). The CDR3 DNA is TGTGCCAGCAGTACAACGCCTCGGGAGCAGTACTTC. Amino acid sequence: CASSTTPREQYF.

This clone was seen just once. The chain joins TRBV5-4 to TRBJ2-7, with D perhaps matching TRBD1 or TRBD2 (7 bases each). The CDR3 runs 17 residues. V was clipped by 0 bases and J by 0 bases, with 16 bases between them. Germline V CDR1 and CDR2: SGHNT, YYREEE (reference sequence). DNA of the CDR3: TGTGCCAGCAGCTTGGGGTGGGGAGGGGGCTTCTCCTACGAGCAGTACTTC. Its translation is CASSLGWGGGFSYEQYF.

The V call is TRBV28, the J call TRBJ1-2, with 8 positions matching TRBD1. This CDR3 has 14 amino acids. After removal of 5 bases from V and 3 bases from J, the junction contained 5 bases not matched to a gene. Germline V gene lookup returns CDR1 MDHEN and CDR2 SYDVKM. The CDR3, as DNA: TGTGCCAGCAGTCCTCCGGACAGGGACTATGGCTACACCTTC. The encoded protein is CASSPPDRDYGYTF.

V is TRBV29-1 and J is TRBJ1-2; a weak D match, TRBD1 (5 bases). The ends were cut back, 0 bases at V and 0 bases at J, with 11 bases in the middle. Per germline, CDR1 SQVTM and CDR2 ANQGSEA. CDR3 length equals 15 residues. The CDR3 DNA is TGCAGCGTTGAAGATAGGGCAGGGCCTAACTATGGCTACACCTTC. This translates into CSVEDRAGPNYGYTF.

CDR3 DNA sequence: TGTGCCAGCAGCCCCAGGACAGGGGAGGAGACCCAGTACTTC. Translating it yields CASSPRTGEETQYF. The V and J genes are TRBV11-2 and TRBJ2-5, with 9 bases aligning to TRBD1. The CDR3 has 14 amino acids. V gave up 5 bases and J gave up 5 bases; unmatched junction bases: 6. The V gene's germline CDR1 is SGHAT and CDR2 FQNNGV.

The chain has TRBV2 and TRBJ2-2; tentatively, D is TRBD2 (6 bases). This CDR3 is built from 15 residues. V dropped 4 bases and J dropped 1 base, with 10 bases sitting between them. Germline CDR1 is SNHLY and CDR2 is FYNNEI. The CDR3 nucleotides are TGTGCCAGCAGTGTTTGGAGGGGGAACACCGGGGAGCTGTTTTTT. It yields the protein CASSVWRGNTGELFF.

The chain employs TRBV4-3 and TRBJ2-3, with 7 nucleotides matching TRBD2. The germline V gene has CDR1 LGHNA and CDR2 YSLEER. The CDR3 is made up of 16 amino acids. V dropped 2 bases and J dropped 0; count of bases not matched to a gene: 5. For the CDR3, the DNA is TGCGCCAGCAGCCAACTACTAGCGACTAGCACAGATACGCAGTATTTT. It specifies CASSQLLATSTDTQYF.

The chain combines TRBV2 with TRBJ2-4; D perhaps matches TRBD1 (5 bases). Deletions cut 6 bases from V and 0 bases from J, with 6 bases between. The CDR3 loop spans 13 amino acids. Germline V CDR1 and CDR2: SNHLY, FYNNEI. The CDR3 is CASRGLAKNIQYF. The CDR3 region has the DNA TGTGCCAGCAGGGGGCTAGCCAAAAACATTCAGTACTTC.

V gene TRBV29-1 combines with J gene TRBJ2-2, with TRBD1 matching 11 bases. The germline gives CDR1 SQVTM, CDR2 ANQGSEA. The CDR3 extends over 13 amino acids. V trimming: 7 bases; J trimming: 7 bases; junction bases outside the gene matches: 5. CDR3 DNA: TGCAGCGGTGGACAGGGGGCAGTCGGGGAGCTGTTTTTT. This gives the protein CSGGQGAVGELFF.

Written as DNA, the CDR3 is TGTGCCAGCAGCTTTGGTCCAAACCCGTCCTACGAGCAGTACTTC. Encoded protein: CASSFGPNPSYEQYF. The gene calls are TRBV7-8 and TRBJ2-7; D is undetermined. The germline CDR1 and CDR2 sequences are SGHVS and FQNEAQ. The CDR3 covers 15 residues. The V gene lost 3 bases and the J gene lost 1 base, with 13 bases spanning the gap.

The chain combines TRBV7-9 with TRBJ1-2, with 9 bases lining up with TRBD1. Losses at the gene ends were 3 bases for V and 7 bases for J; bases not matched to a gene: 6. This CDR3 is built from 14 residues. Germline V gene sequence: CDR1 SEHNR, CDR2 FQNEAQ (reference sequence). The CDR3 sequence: CASSLGQGSGGYTF. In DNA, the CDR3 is TGTGCCAGCAGCTTGGGACAGGGAAGCGGTGGCTACACCTTC.

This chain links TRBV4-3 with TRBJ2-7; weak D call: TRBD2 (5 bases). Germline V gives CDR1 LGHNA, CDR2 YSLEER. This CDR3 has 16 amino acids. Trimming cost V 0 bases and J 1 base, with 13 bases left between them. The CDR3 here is CASSQDRGVGSYEQYF. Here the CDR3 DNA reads TGCGCCAGCAGCCAAGATCGGGGTGTCGGGTCCTACGAGCAGTACTTC.

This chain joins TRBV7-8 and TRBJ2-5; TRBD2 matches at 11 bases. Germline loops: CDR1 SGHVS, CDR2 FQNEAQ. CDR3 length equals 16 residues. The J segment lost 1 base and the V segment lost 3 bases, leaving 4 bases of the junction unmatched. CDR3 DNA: TGTGCCAGCAGCTTCATGACTAGCGGGACCCAAGAGACCCAGTACTTC. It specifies CASSFMTSGTQETQYF.

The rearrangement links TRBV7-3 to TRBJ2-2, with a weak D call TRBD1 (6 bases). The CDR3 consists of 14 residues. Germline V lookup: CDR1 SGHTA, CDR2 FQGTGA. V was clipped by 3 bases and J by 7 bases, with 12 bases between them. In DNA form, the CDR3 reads TGTGCCAGCAGCTTCGCAGGGGATGGCGGGGAGCTGTTTTTT. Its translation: CASSFAGDGGELFF.

CDR3 in DNA: TGCAGCGTGGCCTGGGACAGCCGTTACGAGCAGTACTTC. Protein product: CSVAWDSRYEQYF. The chain is built from TRBV29-1 and TRBJ2-7, with 7 bases identical to TRBD1. The CDR3 contains 13 residues. From germline, CDR1 is SQVTM and CDR2 ANQGSEA. With V trimmed by 6 bases and J by 4 bases, 9 bases remained unmatched.

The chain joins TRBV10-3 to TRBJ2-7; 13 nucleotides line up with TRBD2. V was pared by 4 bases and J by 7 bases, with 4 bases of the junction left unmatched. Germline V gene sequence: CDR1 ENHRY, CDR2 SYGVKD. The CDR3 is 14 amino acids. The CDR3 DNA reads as TGTGCCATCAGTGGCGGACTAGCGGGAGTAGAGCAGTACTTC. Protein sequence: CAISGGLAGVEQYF.

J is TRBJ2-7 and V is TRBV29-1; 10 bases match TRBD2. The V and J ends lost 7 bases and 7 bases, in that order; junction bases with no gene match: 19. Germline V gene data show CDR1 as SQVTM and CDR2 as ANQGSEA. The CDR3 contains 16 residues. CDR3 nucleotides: TGCAGCGGGACCGTCTTAGGTAGCGGGAGGTTCGGGGAGCAGTACTTC. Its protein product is CSGTVLGSGRFGEQYF.

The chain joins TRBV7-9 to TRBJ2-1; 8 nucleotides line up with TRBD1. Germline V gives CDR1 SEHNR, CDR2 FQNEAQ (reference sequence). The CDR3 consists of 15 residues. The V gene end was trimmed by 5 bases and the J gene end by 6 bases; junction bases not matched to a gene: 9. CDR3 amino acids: CASSVPQGGLNEQFF. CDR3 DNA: TGTGCCAGCAGCGTCCCACAGGGGGGTCTCAATGAGCAGTTCTTC.